This TCR beta chain was profiled in a study of blood T cells in healthy people across ages. This clonotype was observed a handful of times. The second PCR ran roughly 7 to 12 cycles with a sample-barcoded 5' primer and J-beta primers. One entry per CDR3 protein, called by TCRdb with MiXCR from the 5' RACE reads. Among more than 900,000 distinct CDR3 sequences listed, about 23% were seen once. Every sample gave at least 5.5 micrograms of total RNA when it was extracted. Germline V gives CDR1 MNHEY, CDR2 SMNVEV (reference sequence). The CDR3 extends over 15 amino acids. The V end lost 2 bases, the J end lost 2 bases, and 13 bases lay between the germline ends. These data also formed part of another study, on T cells of mothers and their children. As reported in that work: Related mother-child pairs shared slightly more overlap than unrelated pairs, but the difference was non-significant.

The chain carries TRBV27 and TRBJ2-7, with D maybe TRBD2 (6 bases). Sequencing input: blood. The clonotype comes from a girl aged 2 to 10 in good health. The CDR3 spells CASSLVGGSAYEQYF. CDR3 DNA: TGTGCCAGCAGTTTAGTGGGAGGCTCAGCCTACGAGCAGTACTTC.